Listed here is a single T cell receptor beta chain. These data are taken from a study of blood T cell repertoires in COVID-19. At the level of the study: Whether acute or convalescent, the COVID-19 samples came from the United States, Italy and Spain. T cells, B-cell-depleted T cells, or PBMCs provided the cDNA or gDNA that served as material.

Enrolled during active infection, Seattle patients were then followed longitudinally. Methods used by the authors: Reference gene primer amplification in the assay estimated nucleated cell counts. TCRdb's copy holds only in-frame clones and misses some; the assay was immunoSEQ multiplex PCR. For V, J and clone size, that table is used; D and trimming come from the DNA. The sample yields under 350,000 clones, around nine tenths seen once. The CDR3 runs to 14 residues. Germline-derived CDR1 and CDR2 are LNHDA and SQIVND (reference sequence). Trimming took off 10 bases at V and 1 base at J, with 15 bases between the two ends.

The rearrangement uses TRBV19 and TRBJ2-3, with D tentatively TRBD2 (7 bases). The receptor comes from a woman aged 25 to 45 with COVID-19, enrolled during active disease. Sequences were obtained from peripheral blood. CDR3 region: CATRGAWGTDTQYF. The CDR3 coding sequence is TGTGCCACCCGGGGGGCGTGGGGCACAGATACGCAGTATTTT.